This TCR beta chain was sequenced in a study of cytomegalovirus exposure and HLA in healthy donors. CDR3 length: 12 amino acids. Per the germline V gene, CDR1 is MNHEY and CDR2 is SVGAGI. Deletions cut 11 bases from V and 3 bases from J, with 10 bases between. Vbeta (60) and Jbeta (13) primers were used in the PCR. The repertoire was sequenced with immunoSEQ multiplex PCR; TCRdb's copy has only in-frame clones and lacks some. The table shows some 120,000 clones, with 74% occurring only once. The origin of this receptor is a human donor in good health. Sequences were obtained from PBMCs. The V call is TRBV6-5, the J call TRBJ2-2; the D gene is possibly TRBD1 (6 bases). The CDR3 loop reads CAAKGDTGELFF. CDR3 DNA: TGTGCCGCAAAGGGGGACACCGGGGAGCTGTTTTTT.